This T cell receptor (beta chain) derives from a study of T cell repertoires in breast cancer. The expanded emulsion RT-PCR method captured paired alpha and beta chains from CD8+ T cells. Unpaired genes were suppressed by blocking oligonucleotides during a second nested PCR. Each emulsion RT-PCR master mix held roughly 5,000-280,000 T cells with C-region, Stepout and V-region primers. Via MiXCR, TCRdb re-called the emulsion pairing reads, giving one row per CDR3 protein. Here the sample spans approximately 37,000 distinct CDR3 sequences, less than 55% being singletons. This TCR came from a pool of human donors with breast cancer or a healthy control (not recorded which). Sample: CD8+ T cells.

The CDR3 region has the DNA TGTGCCAGCAGCCAAGGGGAAGAATCTGGGGCCAACGTCCTGACTTTC. This gives the protein CASSQGEESGANVLTF. V gene TRBV3-1 combines with J gene TRBJ2-6; D is undetermined. Germline-derived CDR1 and CDR2 are LGHDT and YNNKEL (reference sequence). The CDR3 spans 16 residues. Between the trimmed V and J ends, which lost 1 base and 1 base, there was a span of 8 bases.